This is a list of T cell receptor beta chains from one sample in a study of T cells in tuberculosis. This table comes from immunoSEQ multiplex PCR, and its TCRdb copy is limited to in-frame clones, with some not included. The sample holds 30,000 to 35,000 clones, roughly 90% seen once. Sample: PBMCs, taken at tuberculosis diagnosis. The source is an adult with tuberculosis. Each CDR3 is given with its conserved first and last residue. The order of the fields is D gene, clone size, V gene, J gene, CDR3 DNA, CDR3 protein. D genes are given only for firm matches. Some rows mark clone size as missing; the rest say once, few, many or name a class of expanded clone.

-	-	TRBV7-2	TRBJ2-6	TGTGCCAGCAGCTTACCCGGTCTGGGGGCCAACGTCCTGACTTTC	CASSLPGLGANVLTF
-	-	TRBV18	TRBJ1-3	TGTGCCAGCTCACCAACAGACTCTGGAAACACCATATATTTT	CASSPTDSGNTIYF
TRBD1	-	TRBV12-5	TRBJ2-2	TGTGCTAGTGGTTTGTGGCAGGGGGCCACCGGGGAGCTGTTTTTT	CASGLWQGATGELFF
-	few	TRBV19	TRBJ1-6	TGTGCCAGTAGTCGACCAGGTGCTATTCAGATCGGTTCACCCCTCCACTTT	CASSRPGAIQIGSPLHF
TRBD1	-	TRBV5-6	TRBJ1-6	TGTGCCAGCAGCGTGGGACAGATTACTGCATCCCTCCACTTT	CASSVGQITASLHF
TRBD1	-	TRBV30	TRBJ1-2	TGTGCCTGGAGTACGGGACAGGGATATGGCTACACCTTC	CAWSTGQGYGYTF
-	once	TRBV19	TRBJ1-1	TGTGCCACTATCAGGGGATTGAACACTGAAGCTTTCTTT	CATIRGLNTEAFF
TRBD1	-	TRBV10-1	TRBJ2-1	TGCGCCACAGGACAGGGGTGGGATGAGCAGTTCTTC	CATGQGWDEQFF
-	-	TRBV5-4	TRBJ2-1	TGTGCCAGCAGCTCAACCGGGACTCCTTCCAATGAGCAGTTCTTC	CASSSTGTPSNEQFF
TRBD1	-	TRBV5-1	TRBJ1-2	TGCGCCAGCAGCTTGTACGAACAGGGGGTGAACTATGGCTACACCTTC	CASSLYEQGVNYGYTF
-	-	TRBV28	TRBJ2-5	TGTGCCAGCAGTGACCCCGGGACTGGGAAAGAGACCCAGTACTTC	CASSDPGTGKETQYF
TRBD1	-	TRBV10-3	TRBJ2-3	TGTGCCATCAGTGGGGACAGGGGGAGCACAGATACGCAGTATTTT	CAISGDRGSTDTQYF
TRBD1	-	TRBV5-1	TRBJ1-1	TGCGCCAGCAGCTTGGACAGGGGCCCGGGGGTCACTGAAGCTTTCTTT	CASSLDRGPGVTEAFF
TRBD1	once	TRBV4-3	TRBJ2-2	TGCGCCAGCAGCCAGGCAGGGACAGGCTCCGGCGGGGAGCTGTTTTTT	CASSQAGTGSGGELFF
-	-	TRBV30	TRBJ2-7	TGTGCCTGGAGTGTGGCAGTCCCCTACGAGCAGTACTTC	CAWSVAVPYEQYF
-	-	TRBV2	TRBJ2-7	TGTGCCAGCACCTCCCCGAGGGGAGGGGGCTCCTACGAGCAGTACTTC	CASTSPRGGGSYEQYF
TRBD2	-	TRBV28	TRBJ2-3	TGTGCCAGCAGTTTATCACTAGCGGGGGGGCGGAGAGATACGCAGTATTTT	CASSLSLAGGRRDTQYF
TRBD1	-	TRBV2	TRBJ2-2	TGTGCCAGCAGAAGACAGGGGAACACCGGGGAGCTGTTTTTT	CASRRQGNTGELFF
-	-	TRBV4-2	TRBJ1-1	TGTGCCAGCAGCCAACCTAATGGTAACACTGAAGCTTTCTTT	CASSQPNGNTEAFF
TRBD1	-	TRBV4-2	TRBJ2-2	TGTGCCAGCAGCCAAGATTACAGGGGGAGCGCCGGGGAGCTGTTTTTT	CASSQDYRGSAGELFF
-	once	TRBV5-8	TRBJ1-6	TGTGCCAGCAGCCTAATGAGAGGAAGAAGCTCCTATAATTCACCCCTCCACTTT	CASSLMRGRSSYNSPLHF
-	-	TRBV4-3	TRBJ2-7	TGCGCCAGCAGCCAAGAGTGGAGGGGGGGGGCCTTCTACGAGCAGTACTTC	CASSQEWRGGAFYEQYF
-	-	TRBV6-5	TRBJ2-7	TGTGCCAGCACCGGACAGTGGCACGAGCAGTACTTC	CASTGQWHEQYF
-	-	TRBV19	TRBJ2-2	TGTGCCAGTAGTATTCGTGGGACTCACACCGGGGAGCTGTTTTTT	CASSIRGTHTGELFF
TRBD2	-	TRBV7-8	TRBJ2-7	TGTGCCAGCAGCTCGGGGGGGAGAGAGCAGTACTTC	CASSSGGREQYF